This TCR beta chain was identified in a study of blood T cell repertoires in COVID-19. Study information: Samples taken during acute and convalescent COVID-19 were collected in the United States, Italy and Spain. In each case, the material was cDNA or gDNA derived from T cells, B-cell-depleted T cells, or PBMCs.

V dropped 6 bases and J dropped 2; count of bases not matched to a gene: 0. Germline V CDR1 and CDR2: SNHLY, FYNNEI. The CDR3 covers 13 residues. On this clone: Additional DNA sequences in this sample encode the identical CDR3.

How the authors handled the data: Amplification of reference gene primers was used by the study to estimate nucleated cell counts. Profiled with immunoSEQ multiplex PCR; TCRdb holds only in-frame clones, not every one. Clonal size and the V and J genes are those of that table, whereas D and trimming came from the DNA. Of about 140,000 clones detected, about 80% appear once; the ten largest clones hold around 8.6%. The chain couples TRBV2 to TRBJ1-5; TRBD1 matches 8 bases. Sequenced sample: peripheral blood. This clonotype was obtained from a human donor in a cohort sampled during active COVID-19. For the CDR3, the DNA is TGTGCCAGCAGGGGACAGGGCAATCAGCCCCAGCATTTT. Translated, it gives CASRGQGNQPQHF.